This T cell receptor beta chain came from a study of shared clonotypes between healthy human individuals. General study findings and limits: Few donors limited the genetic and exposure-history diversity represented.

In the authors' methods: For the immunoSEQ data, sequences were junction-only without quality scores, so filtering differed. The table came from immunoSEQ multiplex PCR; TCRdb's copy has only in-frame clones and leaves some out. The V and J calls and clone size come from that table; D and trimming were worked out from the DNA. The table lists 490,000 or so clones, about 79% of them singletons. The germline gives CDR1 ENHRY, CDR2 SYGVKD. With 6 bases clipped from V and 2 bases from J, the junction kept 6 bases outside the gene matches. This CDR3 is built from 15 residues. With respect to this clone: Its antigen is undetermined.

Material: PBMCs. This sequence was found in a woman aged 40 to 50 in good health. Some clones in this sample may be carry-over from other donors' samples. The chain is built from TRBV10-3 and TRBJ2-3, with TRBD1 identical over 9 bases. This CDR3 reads CAISSGQGNTDTQYF. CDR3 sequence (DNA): TGTGCCATCAGCTCGGGACAGGGAAACACAGATACGCAGTATTTT.